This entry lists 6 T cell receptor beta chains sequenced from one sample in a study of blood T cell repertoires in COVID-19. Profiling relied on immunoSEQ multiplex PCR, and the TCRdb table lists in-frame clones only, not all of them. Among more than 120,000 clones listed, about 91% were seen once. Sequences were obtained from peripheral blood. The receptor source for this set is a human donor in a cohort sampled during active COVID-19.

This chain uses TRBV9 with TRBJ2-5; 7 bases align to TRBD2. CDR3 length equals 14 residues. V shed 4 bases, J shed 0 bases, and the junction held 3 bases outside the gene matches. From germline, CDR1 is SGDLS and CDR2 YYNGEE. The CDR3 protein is CASSPGGYQETQYF. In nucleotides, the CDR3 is TGTGCCAGCAGCCCCGGGGGGTACCAAGAGACCCAGTACTTC.

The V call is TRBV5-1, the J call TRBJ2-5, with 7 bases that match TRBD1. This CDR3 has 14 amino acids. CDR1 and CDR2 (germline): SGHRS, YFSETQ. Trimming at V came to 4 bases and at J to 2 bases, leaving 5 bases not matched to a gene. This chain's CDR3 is CASSLQGIQETQYF. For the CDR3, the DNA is TGCGCCAGCAGCCTACAGGGGATACAAGAGACCCAGTACTTC.

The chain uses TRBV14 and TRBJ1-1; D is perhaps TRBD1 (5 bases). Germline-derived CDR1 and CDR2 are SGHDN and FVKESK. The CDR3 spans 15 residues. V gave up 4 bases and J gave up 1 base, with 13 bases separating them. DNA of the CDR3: TGTGCCAGCAGCCCACACAAGACAGCGAACACTGAAGCTTTCTTT. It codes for CASSPHKTANTEAFF.

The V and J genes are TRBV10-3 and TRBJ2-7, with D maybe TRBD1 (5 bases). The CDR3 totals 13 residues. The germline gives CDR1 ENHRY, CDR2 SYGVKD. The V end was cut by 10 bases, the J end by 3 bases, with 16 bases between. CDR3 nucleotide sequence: TGTGCCACCATGGACATGACTTTCTACGAGCAGTACTTC. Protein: CATMDMTFYEQYF.

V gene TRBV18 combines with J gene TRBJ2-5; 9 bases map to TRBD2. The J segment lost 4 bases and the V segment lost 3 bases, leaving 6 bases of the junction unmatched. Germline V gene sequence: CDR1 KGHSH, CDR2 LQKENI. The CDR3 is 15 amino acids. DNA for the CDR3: TGTGCCAGCTCACCTGGCGGGGGGGTCAGAGAGACCCAGTACTTC. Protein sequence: CASSPGGGVRETQYF.

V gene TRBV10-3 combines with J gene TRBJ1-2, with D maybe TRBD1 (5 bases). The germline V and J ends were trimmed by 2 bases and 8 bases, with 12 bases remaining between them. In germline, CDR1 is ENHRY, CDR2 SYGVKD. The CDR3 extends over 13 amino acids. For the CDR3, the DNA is TGTGCCATCAGTGAGCCCGGCCCAGGGGGCTACACCTTC. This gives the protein CAISEPGPGGYTF.